The 10 T cell receptor beta chains below come from one sample, sequenced in a study of T-cell reconstitution after alpha-beta-depleted transplantation in children. Preparing the TCRbeta library involved the use of unique molecular identifiers. TCRdb re-called the PCR reads with MiXCR, one entry per CDR3 protein. This table has hundreds of thousands of distinct CDR3 sequences, 16% appearing once. This specimen consisted of PBMCs, mostly from graft donor cells, obtained 360 days after TCRalphabeta/CD19-depleted stem cell transplant. The receptors were gathered from a male patient under 18 who had a stem cell transplant for acute lymphoblastic leukemia, so the T cells may come from the graft donor.

This clonotype was counted between two and nine times. J is TRBJ1-1 and V is TRBV28; no definite D call. The CDR3 length is 13 residues. Deletions cut 8 bases from V and 3 bases from J, with 13 bases between. In germline, CDR1 is MDHEN, CDR2 SYDVKM. CDR3 loop: CASGSAFYTEAFF. The CDR3 DNA reads as TGTGCCAGCGGGTCGGCTTTTTACACTGAAGCTTTCTTT.

This clonotype came up a few times. The rearrangement uses TRBV5-6 and TRBJ2-5; D assignment may be TRBD1 or TRBD2 (5 bases each). The CDR3 has 18 amino acids. The V end lost 3 bases, the J end lost 2 bases, and 23 bases lay between the germline ends. Germline CDR1 and CDR2: SGHDT and YYEEEE. Written as DNA, the CDR3 is TGTGCCAGCAGCTGGGGACGTAGAGACACACAGCTTCAAGAGACCCAGTACTTC. It codes for CASSWGRRDTQLQETQYF.

V is TRBV12-3 or TRBV12-4 and J is TRBJ2-1; 9 bases match TRBD2. This CDR3 comprises 16 residues. The V and J ends lost 5 bases and 6 bases, in that order; junction bases with no gene match: 11. The CDR3 bases are TGTGCCAGCAGTGTATTACTAGCGGGTGTGCGCAATGAGCAGTTCTTC. This codes for CASSVLLAGVRNEQFF.

This clonotype was seen at least ten times. The chain has TRBV20-1 and TRBJ1-5, with D unresolved. The CDR3 runs 12 residues. V was trimmed by 7 bases and J by 7 bases, leaving 14 bases between them. CDR1 and CDR2 (germline): DFQATT, SNEGSKA (reference sequence). The CDR3 DNA reads TGCAGTGGGTCGCGGGCAGGACAGCCCCAGCATTTT. It translates to CSGSRAGQPQHF.

The chain combines TRBV27 with TRBJ1-2; D gene unclear. The germline CDR1 and CDR2 sequences are MNHEY and SMNVEV (reference sequence). This CDR3 region has 15 residues. V gave up 5 bases and J gave up 9 bases, with 22 bases separating them. The CDR3 DNA follows: TGTGCCAGCAGTCAGCCTCGGGGAAGGCCGAGCAGCTACACCTTC. Its protein is CASSQPRGRPSSYTF.

Details on this clonotype: A much larger clone differs by one base, so this may be a read error. This rearrangement joins TRBV27 to TRBJ2-1, with D perhaps TRBD1 or TRBD2 (5 bases each). This CDR3 contains 13 residues. V shed 3 bases and J shed 8 bases, with 11 bases lying between them. The germline CDR1 and CDR2 sequences are MNHEY and SMNVEV (reference sequence). In nucleotides, the CDR3 is TGTGCCAGCAGTTTCTGGGGGAGTTATGAGCAGTTCTTC. It encodes CASSFWGSYEQFF.

The chain uses TRBV7-2 and TRBJ2-7; TRBD2 might be the D (6 bases). The CDR3 loop spans 17 amino acids. CDR1 and CDR2 from the germline V gene are SGHTA and FQGNSA. V lost 4 bases to trimming and J lost 3 bases, with 22 bases between them. The CDR3 nucleotides are TGTGCCAGCAGCTCGGGGGAGCGATGGGGTTGGGGCTACGAGCAGTACTTC. It specifies CASSSGERWGWGYEQYF.

This clonotype was seen a few times. The chain recombines TRBV30 with TRBJ1-2; weak D call: TRBD1 (6 bases). Trimming removed 1 base from V and 0 bases from J, with 12 bases in between. Germline assignment: CDR1 GTSNPN and CDR2 SVGIG (reference sequence). This CDR3 is built from 15 residues. CDR3 DNA sequence: TGTGCCTGGAGTGCTGACAGGATAGCTAACTATGGCTACACCTTC. It translates to CAWSADRIANYGYTF.

There are a few counts of this clonotype. The chain joins TRBV20-1 to TRBJ2-2, with TRBD2 as a possible D gene (6 bases). The V end was cut by 6 bases, the J end by 5 bases, with 16 bases between. Germline CDR1 DFQATT, CDR2 SNEGSKA (reference sequence). CDR3 length: 14 residues. CDR3 loop: CSARPWEETGELFF. The CDR3 region has the DNA TGCAGTGCCCGCCCGTGGGAGGAGACCGGGGAGCTGTTTTTT.

This clonotype was counted a few times. CDR3 amino acids: CASSPPGQPNEQFF. The CDR3 DNA sequence: TGTGCCAGCTCACCACCGGGGCAGCCCAATGAGCAGTTCTTC. The chain carries TRBV18 and TRBJ2-1; D may be TRBD1 (5 bases). The length of the CDR3 is 14 residues. Germline values: CDR1 KGHSH, CDR2 LQKENI. V was trimmed by 0 bases and J by 6 bases, leaving 9 bases between them.